This T cell receptor beta chain was documented in a study of a mutant IDH1 vaccine in newly diagnosed glioma. Study context: Patients began vaccination 4-6 weeks after radiotherapy alone, or with temozolomide cycles.

For this clone: Its antigen remains unidentified.

Germline values: CDR1 SQVTM, CDR2 ANQGSEA. CDR3 length: 14 amino acids. The trim removed 2 bases at V and 4 bases at J, leaving 4 bases unmatched. This sample's time point: week 11, during vaccination. Vaccinated patients received 300 ug of mutant IDH1 20-mer peptide per dose, with topical imiquimod. Method: immunoSEQ multiplex PCR; TCRdb's copy keeps in-frame clones and lacks some. The sample has about 130,000 clones; about four fifths are singletons. The TCR sequence derives from a man aged 40-55 years with glioma. The sequenced sample was PBMCs, obtained from a glioma patient whose treatment included an IDH1 peptide vaccine. V is TRBV29-1 and J is TRBJ1-2, with 10 bases fitting TRBD1. CDR3: CSVELRTGGYGYTF. The CDR3 nucleotides are TGCAGCGTTGAATTGAGGACAGGGGGCTATGGCTACACCTTC.